Each of the 15 T cell receptor beta chains below was sequenced from the same sample in a study of T cells expressing NK-cell markers. TCRdb reanalyzed the 5' RACE reads, giving one entry per CDR3 protein sequence and no DNA. The table for this sample gives approximately 440,000 distinct CDR3 sequences. Source material: blood T cells: a sorted CD56 or NKG2C T cell subset, CD4+ or CD8+ T cells, or bulk PBMC T cells (not recorded which). The receptors were gathered from a woman aged 50 to 60 in good health.

CDR3 amino acids: CASSRGQGVYEQYF. This rearrangement joins TRBV27 to TRBJ2-7; TCRdb selects TRBD1, and the lack of DNA leaves this call unchecked. CDR1 is MNHEY, CDR2 SMNVEV, per germline (reference sequence). The CDR3 consists of 14 residues.

The chain is built from TRBV7-7 and TRBJ2-1; the TCRdb call, TRBD2, lacks DNA for checking. The CDR3 consists of 15 residues. The V gene's germline CDR1 is SSHAT and CDR2 FNYEAQ (reference sequence). CDR3 in amino acids: CASSPGLAARNEQFF.

This chain links TRBV5-1 with TRBJ2-1; TCRdb calls TRBD2, which cannot be checked without DNA. The CDR3 sequence is 17 residues long. Germline-derived CDR1 and CDR2 are SGHRS and YFSETQ. CDR3: CASSSTGAQTYGNEQFF. The whole variable domain, filled in from reference TRBV5-1 and TRBJ2-1, reads KAGVTQTPRYLIKTRGQQVTLSCSPISGHRSVSWYQQTPGQGLQFLFEYFSETQRNKGNFPGRFSGRQFSNSRSEMNVSTLELGDSALYLCASSSTGAQTYGNEQFFGPGTRLTVL.

The chain couples TRBV20-1 to TRBJ2-5. This CDR3 has 13 amino acids. Germline V gene lookup returns CDR1 DFQATT and CDR2 SNEGSKA (reference sequence). This CDR3 reads CSARWTLGETQYF.

The chain's CDR3 is CASRDAGTGNFYGYTF. This chain uses TRBV6-6 with TRBJ1-2; TCRdb lists TRBD1, though no DNA is available to test this call. The CDR3 loop spans 16 amino acids. Germline CDR1 is MNHNY and CDR2 is SVGAGI (reference sequence).

The CDR3 loop is CSVKTGTSYEQYF. The J gene is TRBJ2-7, the V gene TRBV29-1; TCRdb calls TRBD1, which cannot be checked without DNA. The CDR3 has 13 residues. CDR1 is SQVTM, CDR2 ANQGSEA, per germline.

The rearrangement joins TRBV7-8 to TRBJ2-7; TCRdb proposes TRBD2, but this gene call is untestable without DNA. This CDR3 region has 19 residues. Germline V gene data show CDR1 as SGHVS and CDR2 as FQNEAQ. This CDR3 is CASSYRPTSLAGVNYEQYF.

This chain links TRBV11-3 with TRBJ2-5. Germline V gives CDR1 SGHNT, CDR2 YENEEA. This CDR3 comprises 14 residues. CDR3 residues: CASSLDLGLETQYF. Looking up the rest from reference TRBV11-3 and TRBJ2-5 gives the full variable domain: EAGVVQSPRYKIIEKKQPVAFWCNPISGHNTLYWYLQNLGQGPELLIRYENEEAVDDSQLPKDRFSAERLKGVDSTLKIQPAELGDSAVYLCASSLDLGLETQYFGPGTRLLVL.

The V call is TRBV7-6, the J call TRBJ2-1; TCRdb's D gene call, TRBD2, goes unchecked for lack of DNA. CDR1 SGHVS and CDR2 FNYEAQ come from the germline V gene. The CDR3 sequence is 16 residues long. The CDR3 sequence: CASSKLAGFSYNEQFF.

V usage is TRBV7-7 and J usage is TRBJ2-2; TCRdb's D gene call, TRBD1, goes unchecked for lack of DNA. Germline-derived CDR1 and CDR2 are SSHAT and FNYEAQ (reference sequence). The CDR3 covers 16 residues. CDR3 in amino acids: CASSPTGTGGTGELFF.

Here the CDR3 reads CASVEGAGTQYF. The V call is TRBV6-5, the J call TRBJ2-5; the TCRdb D gene call, TRBD1, has no DNA to confirm it. Germline V lookup: CDR1 MNHEY, CDR2 SVGAGI. The CDR3 has 12 residues.

CDR3 protein: CASSQEGGRVWTGELFF. The gene calls are TRBV14 and TRBJ2-2; TCRdb reports TRBD2, a call that lacks DNA to check it against. The germline CDR1 and CDR2 sequences are SGHDN and FVKESK. This CDR3 contains 17 residues.

The V gene is TRBV4-2, the J gene TRBJ2-6. Germline CDR1 is LGHNA and CDR2 is YNFKEQ. The CDR3 is 18 residues long. CDR3 in amino acids: CASSQEGLQYSGANVLTF.

The chain uses TRBV24-1 and TRBJ2-3; TCRdb outputs TRBD2, but without DNA this stays unchecked. The CDR3 contains 16 residues. Germline values: CDR1 KGHDR, CDR2 SFDVKD. The CDR3 sequence: CATSEGLAGGRDTQYF.

This chain joins TRBV6-4 and TRBJ2-2; TCRdb indicates TRBD1, and absent DNA this call remains unverified. This CDR3 is 14 amino acids long. The germline gives CDR1 MRHNA, CDR2 SNTAGT. Here the CDR3 reads CACRAGATTGELFF.